Listed below are T cell receptor beta chains from one sample, sequenced in a study of blood T cells in healthy people across ages. One entry per CDR3 protein, called by TCRdb with MiXCR from the 5' RACE reads. This sample carries 700,000 to 850,000 distinct CDR3 sequences, around 34% of them seen once, and the ten largest clones take 13%. Specimen: blood. The receptors originated from a man aged 18 to 30 in good health. Both conserved end residues are part of each CDR3. D genes are given only for firm matches. Some rows mark clone size as missing; the rest say once, few, many or name a class of expanded clone.

D gene: -; clone size: many; J gene: TRBJ2-3; V gene: TRBV5-6; CDR3 DNA: TGTGCCAGCAGCTCGGCAGGTGTCGGAACGCAGTATTTT; CDR3 protein: CASSSAGVGTQYF
D gene: -; clone size: -; J gene: TRBJ2-3; V gene: TRBV9; CDR3 DNA: TGTGCCAGCAGCGAAAGTGAGGTTAGGGTCACAGATACGCAGTATTTT; CDR3 protein: CASSESEVRVTDTQYF
D gene: -; clone size: -; J gene: TRBJ1-5; V gene: TRBV6-6; CDR3 DNA: TGTGCCAGCAGTTACTCTGCAGGGGCAAACCCCCAGCATTTT; CDR3 protein: CASSYSAGANPQHF
D gene: TRBD2; clone size: few; J gene: TRBJ2-7; V gene: TRBV20-1; CDR3 DNA: TGCAGTGCTTTTAGCGGGGGCTCCTCCTACGAGCAGTACTTC; CDR3 protein: CSAFSGGSSYEQYF
D gene: -; clone size: few; J gene: TRBJ1-4; V gene: TRBV12-3/TRBV12-4; CDR3 DNA: TGTGCCAGCAGTCCTCGGTTCGAGAATGAAAAACTGTTTTTT; CDR3 protein: CASSPRFENEKLFF
D gene: TRBD1; clone size: -; J gene: TRBJ1-1; V gene: TRBV5-1; CDR3 DNA: TGCGCCAGCAGCTGGACAGGGACTGAAGCTTTCTTT; CDR3 protein: CASSWTGTEAFF
D gene: -; clone size: few; J gene: TRBJ2-5; V gene: TRBV2; CDR3 DNA: TGTGCCAGCAGCGCCCAGTTGTTTTCCCAAGAGACCCAGTACTTC; CDR3 protein: CASSAQLFSQETQYF
D gene: TRBD2; clone size: -; J gene: TRBJ2-3; V gene: TRBV28; CDR3 DNA: TGTGCCAGCAGTAACCCCCAACTAGCGGGGGCCACCACAGATACGCAGTATTTT; CDR3 protein: CASSNPQLAGATTDTQYF
D gene: TRBD2; clone size: -; J gene: TRBJ2-3; V gene: TRBV6-5; CDR3 DNA: TGTGCCAGCAGTTCCTTAGCGGGGGGCATGAGGGATACGCAGTATTTT; CDR3 protein: CASSSLAGGMRDTQYF
D gene: TRBD2; clone size: -; J gene: TRBJ2-1; V gene: TRBV9; CDR3 DNA: TGTGCCAGCAGCCCCCTGGGGGGGTCAAACTCCTACAATGAGCAGTTCTTC; CDR3 protein: CASSPLGGSNSYNEQFF
D gene: -; clone size: -; J gene: TRBJ2-3; V gene: TRBV5-1; CDR3 DNA: TGCGCCAGCAGCTTGGAAGGGATGGCAGATACGCAGTATTTT; CDR3 protein: CASSLEGMADTQYF
D gene: -; clone size: -; J gene: TRBJ2-1; V gene: TRBV24-1; CDR3 DNA: TGTGCCACCAGTGATGTTCAGGGTTTACGGTTCTTC; CDR3 protein: CATSDVQGLRFF
D gene: -; clone size: many; J gene: TRBJ2-1; V gene: TRBV27; CDR3 DNA: TGTGCCAGCAGTTTATGGGCAGGGAGCTCCTACAATGAGCAGTTCTTC; CDR3 protein: CASSLWAGSSYNEQFF
D gene: TRBD1; clone size: -; J gene: TRBJ2-5; V gene: TRBV11-2; CDR3 DNA: TGTGCCTGCAGCCAGGGACAGCAAGAGACCCAGTACTTC; CDR3 protein: CACSQGQQETQYF
D gene: TRBD2; clone size: -; J gene: TRBJ2-5; V gene: TRBV25-1; CDR3 DNA: TGTACCAGCAGCACGGGAGGGTACCAAGAGACCCAGTACTTC; CDR3 protein: CTSSTGGYQETQYF
D gene: -; clone size: -; J gene: TRBJ2-5; V gene: TRBV6-6; CDR3 DNA: TGTGCCAGCAGTTACCATTTGCTGGACCTGGGAGAGACCCAGTACTTC; CDR3 protein: CASSYHLLDLGETQYF
D gene: TRBD2; clone size: -; J gene: TRBJ2-7; V gene: TRBV7-8; CDR3 DNA: TGTGCCAGCAGCTGGGGACTAGCGGGGTTGAACAATGAGCAGTACTTC; CDR3 protein: CASSWGLAGLNNEQYF
D gene: -; clone size: -; J gene: TRBJ2-2; V gene: TRBV20-1; CDR3 DNA: TGCAGTGCTAGTTTGGGGCGGGCGGGCCTGAACACCGGGGAGCTGTTTTTT; CDR3 protein: CSASLGRAGLNTGELFF
D gene: TRBD1; clone size: -; J gene: TRBJ2-3; V gene: TRBV29-1; CDR3 DNA: TGCAGCGTATGGGACAGGGGAGTCACAGATACGCAGTATTTT; CDR3 protein: CSVWDRGVTDTQYF
D gene: -; clone size: few; J gene: TRBJ1-2; V gene: TRBV6-2/TRBV6-3; CDR3 DNA: TGTGCCAGCAGCCCTACCGCCGGACAGTTTGGCTACACCTTC; CDR3 protein: CASSPTAGQFGYTF
D gene: TRBD1; clone size: -; J gene: TRBJ1-6; V gene: TRBV4-1; CDR3 DNA: TGCGCCAGCAGCTCCCCTGGGGAGGGGGCTAATTCACCCCTCCACTTT; CDR3 protein: CASSSPGEGANSPLHF
D gene: -; clone size: few; J gene: TRBJ1-5; V gene: TRBV7-2; CDR3 DNA: TGTGCCAGCAGCTTATGGGAGGGCCCACAGCCCCAGCATTTT; CDR3 protein: CASSLWEGPQPQHF
D gene: -; clone size: -; J gene: TRBJ1-6; V gene: TRBV7-2; CDR3 DNA: TGTGCCAGCTGCTCCCCTGCAGGGGTAAATTCACCCCTCCACTTT; CDR3 protein: CASCSPAGVNSPLHF